The 21 T cell receptor beta chains below come from one sample, sequenced in a study of blood T cell repertoires in COVID-19. Generated by immunoSEQ multiplex PCR, the TCRdb table keeps only in-frame clones and is missing some. The table records 330,000 or so clones, over 80% of them present only once. Sequenced material: peripheral blood. The receptors were gathered from a man aged 25 to 40 with COVID-19, enrolled during active disease.

The table lists this clone with a count of one. The rearrangement uses TRBV6-5 and TRBJ2-4; TRBD1 aligns across 10 bases. Germline V gives CDR1 MNHEY, CDR2 SVGAGI. The junction had 6 bases not matched to a gene; V was cut back by 1 base and J by 9 bases. The CDR3 has 15 residues. The CDR3 DNA reads TGTGCCAGCAGTTACTGGACAGGGGGTAGTAGCATTCAGTACTTC. Its protein is CASSYWTGGSSIQYF.

The V gene is TRBV11-2, the J gene TRBJ2-3; no firm D call. The CDR3 totals 16 residues. The V gene's germline CDR1 is SGHAT and CDR2 FQNNGV. V was clipped by 3 bases and J by 3 bases, with 16 bases between them. The CDR3 sequence: CASSLASTIRTDTQYF. The CDR3 DNA reads TGTGCCAGCAGCTTGGCGAGCACTATTCGGACAGATACGCAGTATTTT.

This rearrangement joins TRBV24-1 to TRBJ2-1, with D possibly being TRBD1 (6 bases). CDR3 length equals 12 residues. Germline loops: CDR1 KGHDR, CDR2 SFDVKD. V lost 8 bases and J lost 9, with 13 bases in between. The DNA of the CDR3 is TGTGCCACCACCGATAGGGGGTCTGAGCAGTTCTTC. It codes for CATTDRGSEQFF.

This sequence joins TRBV11-2 and TRBJ2-5, with TRBD2 matching over 11 bases. This CDR3 is 15 amino acids long. With V trimmed by 5 bases and J by 7 bases, 9 bases remained unmatched. In germline, CDR1 is SGHAT, CDR2 FQNNGV. CDR3 sequence: CASSPIAGGFGTQYF. The CDR3 region has the DNA TGTGCCAGCAGCCCAATAGCGGGGGGGTTTGGGACCCAGTACTTC.

The rearrangement links TRBV30 to TRBJ1-2; TRBD1 might be the D (5 bases). This CDR3 has 13 residues. Trimming took 4 bases from V and 6 from J, leaving 15 bases between them. Germline lookup yields CDR1 GTSNPN and CDR2 SVGIG (reference sequence). This CDR3 is CAWTRQGNDGYTF. Written as DNA, the CDR3 is TGTGCCTGGACGCGGCAGGGCAACGATGGCTACACCTTC. Looking up the rest from reference TRBV30 and TRBJ1-2 gives the full variable domain: SQTIHQWPATLVQPVGSPLSLECTVEGTSNPNLYWYRQAAGRGLQLLFYSVGIGQISSEVPQNLSASRPQDRQFILSSKKLLLSDSGFYLCAWTRQGNDGYTFGSGTRLTVV.

The genes are TRBV15 and TRBJ2-3; D is unresolved. This CDR3 contains 14 residues. CDR1 LNHNV and CDR2 YYDKDF come from the germline V gene (reference sequence). Between the trimmed V and J ends, which lost 1 base and 0 bases, there was a span of 5 bases. The CDR3 here is CATSRAGSTDTQYF. In DNA, the CDR3 is TGTGCCACCAGCAGAGCCGGTAGCACAGATACGCAGTATTTT.

This rearrangement joins TRBV30 to TRBJ2-7; D might be TRBD1 (5 bases). The V end was cut by 0 bases, the J end by 6 bases, with 12 bases between. The CDR3 length is 13 residues. The germline V gene encodes CDR1 GTSNPN and CDR2 SVGIG (reference sequence). CDR3 amino acids: CAWSVRSGREQYF. CDR3 in DNA: TGTGCCTGGAGTGTACGATCAGGGCGCGAGCAGTACTTC.

The V call is TRBV7-2, the J call TRBJ2-7; 8 bases are shared with TRBD2. The CDR3 sequence is 16 residues long. Per germline, CDR1 SGHTA and CDR2 FQGNSA. The ends lost 0 bases at V and 0 bases at J; junction bases unmatched: 4. The CDR3 sequence: CASSLASSGPSYEQYF. In DNA form, the CDR3 reads TGTGCCAGCAGCTTAGCGTCTAGCGGGCCCTCCTACGAGCAGTACTTC.

There are a few counts of this clone. The gene calls are TRBV6-2 or TRBV6-3 and TRBJ2-3; weak D call: TRBD2 (5 bases). Germline CDR1 and CDR2: MNHEY and SVGEGT. The V end was cut by 6 bases, the J end by 0 bases, with 13 bases between. This CDR3 comprises 15 residues. The CDR3 sequence: CASSKSGSSTDTQYF. DNA of the CDR3: TGTGCCAGCAGCAAGAGCGGATCAAGCACAGATACGCAGTATTTT.

V usage is TRBV27 and J usage is TRBJ2-2; D perhaps matches TRBD1 (6 bases). Germline-derived CDR1 and CDR2 are MNHEY and SMNVEV (reference sequence). With 5 bases removed from V and 1 base from J, the gap between germline ends came to 11 bases. There are 15 residues in the CDR3. DNA of the CDR3: TGTGCCAGCAGTCCCTGGACAGTGAACACCGGGGAGCTGTTTTTT. It specifies CASSPWTVNTGELFF.

The J gene is TRBJ2-5, the V gene TRBV7-3; the D is unclear. The V end lost 5 bases, the J end lost 7 bases, and 8 bases lay between the germline ends. This CDR3 comprises 11 residues. CDR1 is SGHTA, CDR2 FQGTGA, per germline. CDR3 residues: CASSDGGTQYF. The CDR3 DNA follows: TGTGCCAGCAGCGACGGCGGGACCCAGTACTTC.

The chain combines TRBV7-9 with TRBJ1-2; TRBD1 is a possible D gene (5 bases). V lost 3 bases, J lost 6 bases, and 17 bases lay in between. Germline V gene data show CDR1 as SEHNR and CDR2 as FQNEAQ (reference sequence). The CDR3 has 15 residues. The CDR3 is CASSLWGRGSDGYTF. CDR3 coding DNA: TGTGCCAGCAGCTTGTGGGGCCGCGGCTCCGATGGCTACACCTTC.

The V call is TRBV4-2, the J call TRBJ1-2; D not resolved. The CDR3 is 14 residues long. Deletions cut 1 base from V and 0 bases from J, with 6 bases between. Germline V gene data show CDR1 as LGHNA and CDR2 as YNFKEQ. The CDR3 sequence is CASSQVPANYGYTF. The DNA of the CDR3 is TGTGCCAGCAGCCAAGTACCAGCTAACTATGGCTACACCTTC.

The CDR3 here is CASSHRHPPGVGEKLFF. The CDR3 DNA follows: TGCGCCAGCAGCCACAGACATCCGCCGGGGGTTGGAGAAAAACTGTTTTTT. The V call is TRBV4-1, the J call TRBJ1-4, with D perhaps TRBD1 (5 bases). The CDR3 extends over 17 amino acids. Germline-derived CDR1 and CDR2 are MGHRA and YSYEKL. The V end was cut by 3 bases, the J end by 8 bases, with 22 bases between.

The V gene is TRBV5-1, the J gene TRBJ2-7, with D possibly being TRBD1 (6 bases). The germline gives CDR1 SGHRS, CDR2 YFSETQ. The CDR3 length is 15 residues. V lost 4 bases to trimming and J lost 4 bases, with 18 bases between them. The CDR3 loop is CASSPIGRGSYEQYF. The CDR3 DNA follows: TGCGCCAGCAGCCCCATTGGCAGGGGATCGTACGAGCAGTACTTC.

A few counts support this clone. The chain is built from TRBV6-2 or TRBV6-3 and TRBJ2-2; D is perhaps TRBD2 (6 bases). This CDR3 contains 15 residues. CDR1 MNHEY and CDR2 SVGEGT come from the germline V gene. Trimming took 5 bases from V and 2 from J, leaving 12 bases between them. The CDR3 coding sequence is TGTGCCAGCAGTGGGCGGGACCCCAACACCGGGGAGCTGTTTTTT. Translation: CASSGRDPNTGELFF.

This chain uses TRBV3-1 (or the pseudogene TRBV3-2) with TRBJ2-7, with D perhaps TRBD1 (5 bases). Germline V CDR1 and CDR2: LGHDT, YNNKEL (reference sequence). The length of the CDR3 is 17 residues. V shed 2 bases and J shed 4 bases, with 21 bases lying between them. DNA of the CDR3: TGTGCCAGCAGCCAAAGTCCCTGGCAGTCCAGGGATTACGAGCAGTACTTC. Its translation: CASSQSPWQSRDYEQYF.

The chain employs TRBV19 and TRBJ2-1; TRBD2 might be the D (5 bases). This CDR3 is 12 amino acids long. Germline V gene lookup returns CDR1 LNHDA and CDR2 SQIVND (reference sequence). Trimming left V 7 bases short and J 4 bases short, with 8 bases between. CDR3 DNA sequence: TGTGCCAGTAAAGGAGGATACAATGAGCAGTTCTTC. Residues: CASKGGYNEQFF.

In this sample, this clone turned up once. J is TRBJ1-1 and V is TRBV5-1; 9 nucleotides align to TRBD1. With 3 bases clipped from V and 4 bases from J, the junction kept 16 bases outside the gene matches. Germline lookup yields CDR1 SGHRS and CDR2 YFSETQ. This CDR3 is 18 amino acids long. The CDR3 region has the DNA TGCGCCAGCAGCTCTACCGGGACAGGGCTTTGGGGTGGCACTGAAGCTTTCTTT. Translating gives CASSSTGTGLWGGTEAFF.

This rearrangement joins TRBV5-1 to TRBJ2-3; 8 nucleotides match TRBD1. The CDR3 is made up of 18 amino acids. The J segment lost 5 bases and the V segment lost 4 bases, leaving 18 bases of the junction unmatched. CDR1 is SGHRS and CDR2 is YFSETQ in the germline V gene. DNA of the CDR3: TGCGCCAGCAGCCGGGAGCCTCGGGACAGGCGTCACTTAGATACGCAGTATTTT. It encodes CASSREPRDRRHLDTQYF.

The rearrangement links TRBV5-1 to TRBJ1-1; TRBD1 might be the D (6 bases). Germline CDR1 and CDR2: SGHRS and YFSETQ. Trimming stripped 2 bases from V and 4 bases from J, with 12 bases between. The CDR3 covers 14 residues. CDR3 nucleotides: TGCGCCAGCAGCTTACAGGGTTGGAGCACTGAAGCTTTCTTT. Translated: CASSLQGWSTEAFF.